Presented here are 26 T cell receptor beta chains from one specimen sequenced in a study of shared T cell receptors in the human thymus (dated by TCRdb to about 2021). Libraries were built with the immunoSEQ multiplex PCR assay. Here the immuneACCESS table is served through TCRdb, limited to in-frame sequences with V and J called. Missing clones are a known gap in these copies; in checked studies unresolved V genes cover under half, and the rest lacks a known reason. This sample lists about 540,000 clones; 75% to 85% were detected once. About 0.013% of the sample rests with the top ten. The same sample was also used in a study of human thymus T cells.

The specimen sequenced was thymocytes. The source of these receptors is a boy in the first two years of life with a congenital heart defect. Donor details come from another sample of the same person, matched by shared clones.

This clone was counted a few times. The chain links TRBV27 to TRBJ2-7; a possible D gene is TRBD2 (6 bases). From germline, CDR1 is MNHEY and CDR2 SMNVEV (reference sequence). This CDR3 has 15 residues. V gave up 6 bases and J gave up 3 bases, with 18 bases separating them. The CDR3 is CASSLGLTARYEQYF. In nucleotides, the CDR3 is TGTGCCAGCAGCCTGGGACTTACAGCCCGCTACGAGCAGTACTTC.

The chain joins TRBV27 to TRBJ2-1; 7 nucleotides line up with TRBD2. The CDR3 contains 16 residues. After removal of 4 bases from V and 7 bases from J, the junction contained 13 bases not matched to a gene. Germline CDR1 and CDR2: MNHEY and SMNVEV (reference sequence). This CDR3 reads CASSSTPGRARNEQFF. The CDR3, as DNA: TGTGCCAGCAGTTCCACCCCAGGGAGGGCCAGGAATGAGCAGTTCTTC.

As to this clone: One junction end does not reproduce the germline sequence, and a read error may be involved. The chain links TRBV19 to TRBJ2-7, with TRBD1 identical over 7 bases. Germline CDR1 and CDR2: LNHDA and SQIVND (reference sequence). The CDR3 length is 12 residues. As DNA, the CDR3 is TGTGCCAGTAAATACTACGGACAGGCTTCTTGTTTC. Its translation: CASKYYGQASCF.

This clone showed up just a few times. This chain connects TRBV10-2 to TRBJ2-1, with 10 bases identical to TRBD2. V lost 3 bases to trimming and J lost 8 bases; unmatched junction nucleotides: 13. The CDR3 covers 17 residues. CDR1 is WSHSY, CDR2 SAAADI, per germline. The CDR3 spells CASSDASLAGAYDEQFF. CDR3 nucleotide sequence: TGCGCCAGCAGTGATGCATCCCTAGCGGGAGCTTACGATGAGCAGTTCTTC.

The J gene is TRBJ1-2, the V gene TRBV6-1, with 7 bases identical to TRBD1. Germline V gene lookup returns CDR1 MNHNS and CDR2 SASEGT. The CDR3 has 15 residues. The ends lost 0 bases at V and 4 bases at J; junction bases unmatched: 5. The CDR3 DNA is TGTGCCAGCAGTGAAGCCTCGACAGGGACCTATGGCTACACCTTC. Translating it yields CASSEASTGTYGYTF.

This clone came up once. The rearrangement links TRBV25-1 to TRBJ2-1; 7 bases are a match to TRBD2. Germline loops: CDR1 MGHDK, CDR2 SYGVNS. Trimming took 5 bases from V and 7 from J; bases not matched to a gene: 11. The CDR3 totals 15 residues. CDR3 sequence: CASSSHGGGSNEQFF. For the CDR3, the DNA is TGTGCCAGCAGTAGTCACGGGGGAGGGAGTAATGAGCAGTTCTTC.

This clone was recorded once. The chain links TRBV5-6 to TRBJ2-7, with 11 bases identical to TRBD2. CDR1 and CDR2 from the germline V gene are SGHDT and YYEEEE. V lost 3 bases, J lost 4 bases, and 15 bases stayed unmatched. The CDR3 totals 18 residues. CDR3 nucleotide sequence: TGTGCCAGCAGCTCCGCCGGGTCGACTAGCGGGAAAGGGTACGAGCAGTACTTC. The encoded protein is CASSSAGSTSGKGYEQYF. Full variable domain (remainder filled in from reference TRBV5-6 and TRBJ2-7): DAGVTQSPTHLIKTRGQQVTLRCSPKSGHDTVSWYQQALGQGPQFIFQYYEEEERQRGNFPDRFSGHQFPNYSSELNVNALLLGDSALYLCASSSAGSTSGKGYEQYFGPGTRLTVT.

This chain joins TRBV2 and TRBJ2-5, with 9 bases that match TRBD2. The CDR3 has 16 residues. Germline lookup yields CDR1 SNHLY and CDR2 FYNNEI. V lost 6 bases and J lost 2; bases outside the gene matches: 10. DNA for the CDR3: TGTGCCAGCAGGGGGCGGACTAGCGCCCTTCAAGAGACCCAGTACTTC. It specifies CASRGRTSALQETQYF.

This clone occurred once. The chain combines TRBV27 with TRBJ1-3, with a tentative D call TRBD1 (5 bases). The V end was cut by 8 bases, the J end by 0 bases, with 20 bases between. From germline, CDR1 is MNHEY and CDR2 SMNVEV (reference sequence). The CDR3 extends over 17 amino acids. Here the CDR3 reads CASHQGGTGSSGNTIYF. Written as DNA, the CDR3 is TGTGCCAGCCACCAAGGAGGGACGGGAAGCTCTGGAAACACCATATATTTT.

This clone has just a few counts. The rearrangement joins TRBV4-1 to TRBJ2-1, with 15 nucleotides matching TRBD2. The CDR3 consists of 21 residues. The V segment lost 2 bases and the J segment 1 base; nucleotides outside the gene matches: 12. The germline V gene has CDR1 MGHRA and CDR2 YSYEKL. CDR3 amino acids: CASSQTGGLAGGLRSYNEQFF. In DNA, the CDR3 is TGCGCCAGCAGCCAAACCGGGGGACTAGCGGGAGGTCTTCGGTCCTACAATGAGCAGTTCTTC.

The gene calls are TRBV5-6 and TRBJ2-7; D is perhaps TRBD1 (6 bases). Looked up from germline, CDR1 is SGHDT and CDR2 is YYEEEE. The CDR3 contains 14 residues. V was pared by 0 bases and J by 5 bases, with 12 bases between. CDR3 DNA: TGTGCCAGCAGCTTGGAACAGGGTTCCCACGAGCAGTACTTC. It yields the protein CASSLEQGSHEQYF.

The CDR3 nucleotides are TGTGCCAGCAGACTTGGCGGGGCGGGGACCTACGAGCAGTACTTC. Protein: CASRLGGAGTYEQYF. This rearrangement joins TRBV2 to TRBJ2-7; perhaps TRBD2 as D (6 bases). The V gene's germline CDR1 is SNHLY and CDR2 FYNNEI. The ends were cut back, 6 bases at V and 2 bases at J, with 17 bases in the middle. This CDR3 comprises 15 residues. Full variable domain (rest looked up from reference TRBV2 and TRBJ2-7): EPEVTQTPSHQVTQMGQEVILRCVPISNHLYFYWYRQILGQKVEFLVSFYNNEISEKSEIFDDQFSVERPDGSNFTLKIRSTKLEDSAMYFCASRLGGAGTYEQYFGPGTRLTVT.

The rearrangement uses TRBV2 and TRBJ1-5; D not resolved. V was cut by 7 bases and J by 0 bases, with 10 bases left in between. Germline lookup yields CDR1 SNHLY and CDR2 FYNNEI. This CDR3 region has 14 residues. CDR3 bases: TGTGCCAGCACTGAGAGGGATAGCAATCAGCCCCAGCATTTT. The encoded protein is CASTERDSNQPQHF.

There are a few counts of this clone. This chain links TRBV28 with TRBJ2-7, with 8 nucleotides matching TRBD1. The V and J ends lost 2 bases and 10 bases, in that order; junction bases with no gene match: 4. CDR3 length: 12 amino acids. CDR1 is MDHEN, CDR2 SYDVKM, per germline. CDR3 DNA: TGTGCCAGCAGTTTAGACAGGGGACCTCAGTACTTC. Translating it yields CASSLDRGPQYF.

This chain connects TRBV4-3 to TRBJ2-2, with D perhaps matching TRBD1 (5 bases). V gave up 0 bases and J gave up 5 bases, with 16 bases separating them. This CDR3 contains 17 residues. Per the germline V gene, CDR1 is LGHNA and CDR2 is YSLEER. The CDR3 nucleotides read TGCGCCAGCAGCCAAGATGGGCAGGGCAAAGGGACCGGGGAGCTGTTTTTT. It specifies CASSQDGQGKGTGELFF.

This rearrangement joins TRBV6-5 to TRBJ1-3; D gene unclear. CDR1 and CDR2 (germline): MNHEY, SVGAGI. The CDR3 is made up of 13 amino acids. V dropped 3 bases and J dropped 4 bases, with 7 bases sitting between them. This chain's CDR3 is CASSYSAGNTIYF. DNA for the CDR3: TGTGCCAGCAGTTATAGCGCGGGAAACACCATATATTTT.

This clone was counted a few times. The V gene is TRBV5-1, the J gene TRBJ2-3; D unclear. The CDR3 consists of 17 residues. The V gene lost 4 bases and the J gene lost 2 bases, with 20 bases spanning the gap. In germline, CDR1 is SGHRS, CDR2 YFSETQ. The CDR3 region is CASSPYYDHYYTDTQYF. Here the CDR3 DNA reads TGCGCCAGCAGCCCCTACTATGACCACTACTACACAGATACGCAGTATTTT.

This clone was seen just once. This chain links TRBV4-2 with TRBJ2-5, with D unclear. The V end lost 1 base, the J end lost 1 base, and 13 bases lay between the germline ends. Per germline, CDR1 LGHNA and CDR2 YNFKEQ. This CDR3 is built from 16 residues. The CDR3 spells CASSQGAPTSQETQYF. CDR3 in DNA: TGTGCCAGCAGCCAAGGGGCCCCAACCAGCCAAGAGACCCAGTACTTC.

The DNA for the CDR3 is TGTGCCAGCAGCTTTTCTTACGAATCCGGGACAGGACACCCACAACCGAACACCGGGGAGCTGTTTTTT. Protein sequence: CASSFSYESGTGHPQPNTGELFF. J is TRBJ2-2 and V is TRBV13, with 8 bases that match TRBD1. V was pared by 3 bases and J by 0 bases, with 24 bases of the junction left unmatched. CDR1 PRHDT and CDR2 FYEKMQ come from the germline V gene (reference sequence). The CDR3 consists of 23 residues.

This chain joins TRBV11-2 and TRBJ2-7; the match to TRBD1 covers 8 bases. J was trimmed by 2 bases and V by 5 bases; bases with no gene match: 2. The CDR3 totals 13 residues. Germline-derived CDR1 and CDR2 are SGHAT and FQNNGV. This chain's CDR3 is CASSPQGAYEQYF. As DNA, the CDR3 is TGTGCCAGCAGCCCACAGGGGGCCTACGAGCAGTACTTC.

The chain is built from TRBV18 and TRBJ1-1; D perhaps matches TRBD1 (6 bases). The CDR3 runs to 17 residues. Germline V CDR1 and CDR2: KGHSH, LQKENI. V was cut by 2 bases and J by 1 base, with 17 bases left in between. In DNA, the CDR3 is TGTGCCAGCTCACCATCAGGGAGGGAACAGGGGAACACTGAAGCTTTCTTT. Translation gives CASSPSGREQGNTEAFF.

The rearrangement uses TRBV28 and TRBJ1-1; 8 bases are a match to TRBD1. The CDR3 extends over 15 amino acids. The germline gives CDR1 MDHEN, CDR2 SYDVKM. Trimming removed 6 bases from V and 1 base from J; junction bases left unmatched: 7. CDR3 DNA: TGTGCCAGCAGCCCACGACAGGGGAAGAACACTGAAGCTTTCTTT. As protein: CASSPRQGKNTEAFF.

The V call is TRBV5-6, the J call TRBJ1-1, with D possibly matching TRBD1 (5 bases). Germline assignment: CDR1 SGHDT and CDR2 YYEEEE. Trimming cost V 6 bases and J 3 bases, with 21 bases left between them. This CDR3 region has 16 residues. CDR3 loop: CASTNYPGGADTEAFF. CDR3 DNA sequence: TGTGCCAGCACTAATTATCCGGGGGGTGCGGACACTGAAGCTTTCTTT.

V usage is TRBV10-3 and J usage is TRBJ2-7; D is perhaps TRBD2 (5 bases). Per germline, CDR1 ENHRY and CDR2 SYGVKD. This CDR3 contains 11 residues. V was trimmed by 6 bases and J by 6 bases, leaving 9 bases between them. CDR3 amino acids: CAIRGRGEQYF. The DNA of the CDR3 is TGTGCCATCAGGGGTCGGGGCGAGCAGTACTTC.

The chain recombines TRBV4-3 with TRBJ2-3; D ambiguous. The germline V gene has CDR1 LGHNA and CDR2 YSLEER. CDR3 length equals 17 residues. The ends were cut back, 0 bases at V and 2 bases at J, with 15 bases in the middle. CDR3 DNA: TGCGCCAGCAGCCAAGAATATCTAGGCTATTTCACAGATACGCAGTATTTT. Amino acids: CASSQEYLGYFTDTQYF.

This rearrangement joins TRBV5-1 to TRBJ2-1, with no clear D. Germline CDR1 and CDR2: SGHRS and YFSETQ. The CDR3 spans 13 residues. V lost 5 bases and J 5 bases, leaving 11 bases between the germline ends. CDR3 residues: CASRSVLDNEQFF. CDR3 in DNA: TGCGCCAGCAGATCTGTCCTCGACAATGAGCAGTTCTTC. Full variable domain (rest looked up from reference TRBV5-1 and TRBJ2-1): KAGVTQTPRYLIKTRGQQVTLSCSPISGHRSVSWYQQTPGQGLQFLFEYFSETQRNKGNFPGRFSGRQFSNSRSEMNVSTLELGDSALYLCASRSVLDNEQFFGPGTRLTVL.